This T cell receptor (beta chain) was captured in a study of CD8 T cells in ankylosing spondylitis. Findings and limits, study-wide: It was reported that disease-linked clones were significantly enriched in matched ankylosing spondylitis synovial fluid.

Trimming cost V 3 bases and J 2 bases; bases outside gene matches: 3. The CDR3 totals 15 residues. The germline V gene encodes CDR1 LGHDT and CDR2 YNNKEL (reference sequence). Note on this clonotype: Its cognate antigen is unknown.

TCRdb processed the 5' RACE reads anew with MiXCR; each CDR3 protein has one entry. Of approximately 150,000 distinct CDR3 sequences listed, 30% to 40% are singletons. This chain connects TRBV3-1 to TRBJ2-7; 11 bases agree with TRBD1. The sequence came from a male donor with ankylosing spondylitis. What was sequenced was synovial fluid, either unsorted or a sorted T cell fraction (not recorded which). The CDR3 is CASSHQDRGPYEQYF. The CDR3 DNA sequence: TGTGCCAGCAGCCACCAGGACAGGGGGCCCTACGAGCAGTACTTC.